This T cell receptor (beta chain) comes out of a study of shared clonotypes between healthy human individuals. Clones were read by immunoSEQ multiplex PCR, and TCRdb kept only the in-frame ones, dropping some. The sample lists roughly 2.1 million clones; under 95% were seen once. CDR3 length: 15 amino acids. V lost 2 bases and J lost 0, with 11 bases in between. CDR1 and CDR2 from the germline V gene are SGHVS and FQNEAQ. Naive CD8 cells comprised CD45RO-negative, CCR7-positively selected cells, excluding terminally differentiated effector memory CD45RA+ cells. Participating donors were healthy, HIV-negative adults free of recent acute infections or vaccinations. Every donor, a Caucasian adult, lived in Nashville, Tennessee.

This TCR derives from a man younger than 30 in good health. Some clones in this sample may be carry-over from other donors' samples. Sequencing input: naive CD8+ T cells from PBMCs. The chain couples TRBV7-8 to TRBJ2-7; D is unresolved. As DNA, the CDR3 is TGTGCCAGCAGCTTAATCCGCGCCCTCTCCTACGAGCAGTACTTC. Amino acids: CASSLIRALSYEQYF. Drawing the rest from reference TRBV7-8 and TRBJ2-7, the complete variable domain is GAGVSQSPRYKVAKRGQDVALRCDPISGHVSLFWYQQALGQGPEFLTYFQNEAQLDKSGLPSDRFFAERPEGSVSTLKIQRTQQEDSAVYLCASSLIRALSYEQYFGPGTRLTVT.